The rows below give T cell receptor beta chains drawn from one sample of a study of T cell changes during pregnancy in multiple sclerosis. Clones were read by immunoSEQ multiplex PCR, and TCRdb kept only the in-frame ones, dropping some. In the table there are roughly 51,000 clones, around 92% of which are singletons. The source material was CD4+ T cells from peripheral blood mononuclear cells, sampled after pregnancy. These receptors were obtained from a female donor in good health, enrolled as a control in a pregnancy study. The CDR3 runs from the conserved cysteine through the conserved F or W. Fields, in order: V gene, J gene, CDR3 protein.

TRBV13	TRBJ2-7	CASSTGDSSYEQYF
TRBV11-2	TRBJ2-7	CASSLGVGPYEQYF
TRBV4-2	TRBJ2-7	CASSHSWSSGGNSYEQYF
TRBV10-3	TRBJ1-2	CAISETANYGYTF
TRBV5-1	TRBJ2-5	CASSIFGGDQETQYF
TRBV25-1	TRBJ2-1	CASSTLTGLNEQFF
TRBV2	TRBJ2-1	CASGKAGGYNEQFF
TRBV4-3	TRBJ1-1	CASSQDTGGTEAFF
TRBV28	TRBJ1-6	CASREPLGTGTSPLHF
TRBV27	TRBJ1-4	CASSLGGGGNEKLFF
TRBV7-9	TRBJ1-1	CASSLAGGKETEAFF
TRBV19	TRBJ1-2	CASSRGGDYGYTF
TRBV7-2	TRBJ2-1	CASSAIWTPYNEQFF
TRBV19	TRBJ2-3	CASKRGRTDTQYF
TRBV11-2	TRBJ2-5	CASSRTSGGAQETQYF
TRBV7-2	TRBJ2-3	CASSPRWDTQYF
TRBV5-1	TRBJ1-1	CASSVLQAVNTEAFF
TRBV6-5	TRBJ1-2	CASSYLDRAAGYTF
TRBV27	TRBJ1-1	CASSSPGMNTEAFF
TRBV18	TRBJ2-5	CASSPPEVQETQYF
TRBV12-5	TRBJ2-1	CASGIHRGSSYNEQFF
TRBV18	TRBJ1-5	CASSPVDGNQPQHF
TRBV19	TRBJ1-6	CASSSLDRGLTLHF
TRBV27	TRBJ1-5	CASSSGTGVSQPQHF
TRBV5-1	TRBJ1-2	CASSPDRNYGYTF
TRBV7-2	TRBJ2-1	CASSIGTSGGKYNEQFF
TRBV14	TRBJ1-6	CASSFQAWSSYNSPLHF
TRBV5-5	TRBJ1-2	CASSQLDSPDYGYTF
TRBV11-2	TRBJ2-7	CASARQGPYEQYF
TRBV7-2	TRBJ2-5	CASSQRGLGETQYF
TRBV6-5	TRBJ2-2	CASRTGLVNTGELFF
TRBV19	TRBJ1-6	CASSPGGNSPLHF
TRBV4-1	TRBJ2-6	CASSHTGGAAGANVLTF
TRBV18	TRBJ2-2	CASSAQIAGGSNTGELFF
TRBV28	TRBJ1-1	CASSLFGGTEAFF
TRBV7-3	TRBJ2-2	CASRTGNTGELFF
TRBV19	TRBJ1-1	CASSVNPGSIEAFF
TRBV5-1	TRBJ2-5	CASSRTDQETQYF
TRBV7-7	TRBJ2-1	CASSQRTGGTNEQFF
TRBV7-9	TRBJ2-5	CASSSAGSQETQYF
TRBV19	TRBJ1-2	CASRPGQAWGYGYTF
TRBV5-4	TRBJ2-5	CASSFYREGQETQYF
TRBV18	TRBJ1-1	CASSPQGGHLNTEAFF
TRBV6-1	TRBJ2-2	CASRGDRAWTGELFF
TRBV7-6	TRBJ2-2	CASSPSGTANTGELFF
TRBV21-1	TRBJ2-7	CASSSRYEQYF